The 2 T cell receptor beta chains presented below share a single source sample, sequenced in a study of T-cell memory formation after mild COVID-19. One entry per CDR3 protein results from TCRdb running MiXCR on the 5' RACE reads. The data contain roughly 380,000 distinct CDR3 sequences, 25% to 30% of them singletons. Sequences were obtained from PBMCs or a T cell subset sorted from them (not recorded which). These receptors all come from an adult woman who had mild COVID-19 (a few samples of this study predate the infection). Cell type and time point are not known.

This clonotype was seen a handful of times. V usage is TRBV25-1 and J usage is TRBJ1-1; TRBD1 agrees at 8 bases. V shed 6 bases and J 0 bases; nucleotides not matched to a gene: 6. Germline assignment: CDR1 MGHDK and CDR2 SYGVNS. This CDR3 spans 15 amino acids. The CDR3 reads CASRLTGVMNTEAFF. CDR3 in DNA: TGTGCCAGCAGACTGACAGGGGTTATGAACACTGAAGCTTTCTTT.

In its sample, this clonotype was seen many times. The CDR3 coding sequence is TGTGCCAGCAGCTCGGGACTAGCGGGGGGCTACGAGCAGTACTTC. This translates into CASSSGLAGGYEQYF. The chain links TRBV5-4 to TRBJ2-7; the match to TRBD2 covers 15 bases. This CDR3 contains 15 residues. Trimming cost V 3 bases and J 3 bases; bases outside gene matches: 1. In germline, CDR1 is SGHNT, CDR2 YYREEE (reference sequence).